The next 20 T cell receptor beta chains were all read from a single sample in a study of post-analysis software for immune sequencing data. Their recognized antigens are unknown. General study points: Roughly five TRBV segments appeared more often in patients than in controls, and TRBV5-6, TRBV5-1 and TRBV20-1 were among these.

Presence of unique molecular identifiers characterized the TCR beta cDNA libraries. TCRdb re-called the PCR reads through MiXCR, storing one row per CDR3 protein. This repertoire shows around 500,000 distinct CDR3 sequences, around a third found once; its top ten account for 4.5% to 7.5%. The sequenced material came from blood. Receptors originate from a girl under 18 with multiple sclerosis.

In this sample, this clonotype turned up a few times. The V gene is TRBV5-1, the J gene TRBJ1-1; perhaps TRBD1 as D (5 bases). With 9 bases removed from V and 3 bases from J, the gap between germline ends came to 21 bases. Germline loops: CDR1 SGHRS, CDR2 YFSETQ. CDR3 length equals 15 residues. The CDR3 loop reads CATRREARGDTEAFF. As DNA, the CDR3 is TGCGCCACCAGAAGGGAGGCGCGAGGGGACACTGAAGCTTTCTTT.

The V and J genes are TRBV7-3 and TRBJ2-3; 8 positions match TRBD2. This CDR3 is built from 14 residues. Per germline, CDR1 SGHTA and CDR2 FQGTGA. With V trimmed by 4 bases and J by 8 bases, 8 bases remained unmatched. The CDR3 protein is CASSSLLAGGTQYF. DNA of the CDR3: TGTGCCAGCAGCTCCTTATTGGCGGGAGGTACGCAGTATTTT.

The V gene is TRBV6-5, the J gene TRBJ1-4; 9 positions match TRBD1. Germline values: CDR1 MNHEY, CDR2 SVGAGI. The V and J ends lost 5 bases and 7 bases, in that order; junction bases with no gene match: 8. This CDR3 is built from 15 residues. For the CDR3, the DNA is TGTGCCAGCAGTGTTACCGGGACAGGGAGTGAAAAACTGTTTTTT. This gives the protein CASSVTGTGSEKLFF.

J is TRBJ1-1 and V is TRBV19; a weak D match, TRBD1 (6 bases). CDR1 and CDR2 (germline): LNHDA, SQIVND (reference sequence). The CDR3 sequence is 15 residues long. Trimming pared 7 bases from V and 3 bases from J, leaving 18 bases between. The CDR3 protein is CASTGYRVRDTEAFF. The CDR3 nucleotides read TGTGCCAGTACCGGGTACAGGGTGAGGGACACTGAAGCTTTCTTT.

The sample holds a few counts of this clonotype. V and J are TRBV11-2 and TRBJ2-5; 12 bases fit TRBD2. CDR3 length: 18 amino acids. CDR1 is SGHAT, CDR2 FQNNGV, per germline. V shed 1 base and J 3 bases; nucleotides not matched to a gene: 9. CDR3 protein: CASSLGGLAGYWEETQYF. CDR3 DNA sequence: TGTGCCAGCAGCTTAGGAGGACTAGCGGGGTACTGGGAAGAGACCCAGTACTTC.

The table lists this clonotype with a few counts. As DNA, the CDR3 is TGTGCCATCAGGGACGATGCAACTAATGAAAAACTGTTTTTT. Translated: CAIRDDATNEKLFF. The chain joins TRBV10-3 to TRBJ1-4; D unresolved. Trimming cost V 6 bases and J 0 bases, with 8 bases left between them. The CDR3 contains 14 residues. CDR1 ENHRY and CDR2 SYGVKD come from the germline V gene.

This clonotype was picked up a small number of times. This rearrangement joins TRBV7-2 to TRBJ2-3; 7 bases are shared with TRBD1. With V trimmed by 5 bases and J by 4 bases, 3 bases remained unmatched. Per the germline V gene, CDR1 is SGHTA and CDR2 is FQGNSA. The CDR3 has 13 residues. The DNA for the CDR3 is TGTGCCAGCAGCGGCCAGGGGGCAGATACGCAGTATTTT. This encodes CASSGQGADTQYF.

The gene calls are TRBV2 and TRBJ2-7; D not certain. The CDR3 consists of 13 residues. Deletions cut 0 bases from V and 2 bases from J, with 5 bases between. Per the germline V gene, CDR1 is SNHLY and CDR2 is FYNNEI. CDR3 residues: CASSEAEPYEQYF. CDR3 DNA sequence: TGTGCCAGCAGTGAAGCCGAACCCTACGAGCAGTACTTC.

The rearrangement links TRBV7-6 to TRBJ2-2; D call uncertain. Germline-derived CDR1 and CDR2 are SGHVS and FNYEAQ. Trimming cost V 2 bases and J 4 bases, with 20 bases left between them. The CDR3 length is 18 residues. The DNA of the CDR3 is TGTGCCAGCAGCTTAAGTTACTGGCAAGGCAAGGGCACCGGGGAGCTGTTTTTT. It encodes CASSLSYWQGKGTGELFF.

The V gene is TRBV4-1, the J gene TRBJ1-6; TRBD1 agrees at 7 bases. The CDR3 consists of 15 residues. The V gene end was trimmed by 0 bases and the J gene end by 7 bases; junction bases not matched to a gene: 3. Looked up from germline, CDR1 is MGHRA and CDR2 is YSYEKL. The CDR3 here is CASSQDRGQNSPLHF. CDR3 sequence (DNA): TGCGCCAGCAGCCAAGATAGGGGGCAGAATTCACCCCTCCACTTT.

The chain links TRBV4-1 to TRBJ1-1; D gene unclear. The CDR3 runs to 18 residues. Trimming removed 0 bases at V and 1 base at J, with 18 bases between. Germline V gives CDR1 MGHRA, CDR2 YSYEKL. In DNA form, the CDR3 reads TGCGCCAGCAGCCAAGATCAGGCCGAAGGGCCAGGGAACACTGAAGCTTTCTTT. Translated, it gives CASSQDQAEGPGNTEAFF.

In its sample, this clonotype was seen a few times. The rearrangement uses TRBV12-3 or TRBV12-4 and TRBJ2-7; maybe TRBD1 (5 bases). Trimming shortened V by 5 bases and J by 5 bases, and 16 bases separated the two germline ends. The CDR3 is 14 amino acids. The DNA for the CDR3 is TGTGCCAGCAGTCTGCAGGGTGCCAGACACGAGCAGTACTTC. Its translation: CASSLQGARHEQYF.

This clonotype showed up just a few times. The chain is built from TRBV6-5 and TRBJ1-5; tentative D call: TRBD1 (6 bases). The V gene's germline CDR1 is MNHEY and CDR2 SVGAGI. V lost 0 bases to trimming and J lost 5 bases, with 8 bases between them. The CDR3 is made up of 14 amino acids. In DNA form, the CDR3 reads TGTGCCAGCAGTTACTCCCACAGGGATCAGCCCCAGCATTTT. It encodes CASSYSHRDQPQHF.

In DNA, the CDR3 is TGTGCCAGCAGCAAAGATCGTCCCTCGGGGCTCCACGAGCAGTACTTC. Its translation is CASSKDRPSGLHEQYF. The chain links TRBV21-1 to TRBJ2-7; TRBD1 was called by the table and not checked on the DNA. TRBV21-1 is listed as a pseudogene. There are 16 residues in the CDR3.

This clonotype was seen only a few times. The chain joins TRBV20-1 to TRBJ1-2; D gene unclear. Trimming stripped 3 bases from V and 4 bases from J, with 12 bases between. The germline CDR1 and CDR2 sequences are DFQATT and SNEGSKA (reference sequence). The CDR3 is 13 residues long. CDR3 region: CSASLRSGYGYTF. Here the CDR3 DNA reads TGCAGTGCTAGCCTCCGGTCGGGCTATGGCTACACCTTC.

This chain joins TRBV4-1 and TRBJ2-3, with 9 positions matching TRBD2. CDR3 size: 17 residues. CDR1 and CDR2 from the germline V gene are MGHRA and YSYEKL. The junction had 13 bases not matched to a gene; V was cut back by 7 bases and J by 2 bases. CDR3 residues: CASTPTSGYHTTDTQYF. The CDR3, as DNA: TGCGCCAGCACCCCGACTAGCGGATATCATACCACAGATACGCAGTATTTT.

The chain employs TRBV28 and TRBJ2-3; D is perhaps TRBD2 (7 bases). The germline V and J ends were trimmed by 9 bases and 6 bases, with 16 bases remaining between them. Germline V CDR1 and CDR2: MDHEN, SYDVKM. CDR3 length: 13 amino acids. The CDR3 protein is CASRGGIEDTQYF. The CDR3 DNA reads as TGTGCCAGTAGGGGGGGAATCGAGGATACGCAGTATTTT.

This clonotype was recorded a few times. This chain uses TRBV29-1 with TRBJ1-5; perhaps TRBD1 as D (5 bases). The V and J ends lost 5 bases and 2 bases respectively, with 10 bases between them. CDR1 and CDR2 from the germline V gene are SQVTM and ANQGSEA. This CDR3 is 13 amino acids long. The CDR3 protein is CSVSKGGNQPQHF. CDR3 sequence (DNA): TGCAGCGTTTCGAAAGGGGGCAATCAGCCCCAGCATTTT.

The rearrangement joins TRBV7-9 to TRBJ2-5; 8 positions agree with TRBD2. The CDR3 runs 16 residues. V trimming: 1 base; J trimming: 2 bases; junction bases outside the gene matches: 6. Germline CDR1 is SEHNR and CDR2 is FQNEAQ (reference sequence). CDR3 in amino acids: CASSLGALADQETQYF. In nucleotides, the CDR3 is TGTGCCAGCAGCTTAGGGGCACTAGCGGATCAAGAGACCCAGTACTTC.

This clonotype was seen many times. The CDR3 DNA is TGTGCCAGCAGCCCGACAGGGGGTACTTACAATGAGCAGTTCTTC. Protein sequence: CASSPTGGTYNEQFF. This chain uses TRBV12-3 or TRBV12-4 with TRBJ2-1; 9 bases match TRBD1. V shed 6 bases and J 4 bases; nucleotides not matched to a gene: 7. This CDR3 region has 15 residues.